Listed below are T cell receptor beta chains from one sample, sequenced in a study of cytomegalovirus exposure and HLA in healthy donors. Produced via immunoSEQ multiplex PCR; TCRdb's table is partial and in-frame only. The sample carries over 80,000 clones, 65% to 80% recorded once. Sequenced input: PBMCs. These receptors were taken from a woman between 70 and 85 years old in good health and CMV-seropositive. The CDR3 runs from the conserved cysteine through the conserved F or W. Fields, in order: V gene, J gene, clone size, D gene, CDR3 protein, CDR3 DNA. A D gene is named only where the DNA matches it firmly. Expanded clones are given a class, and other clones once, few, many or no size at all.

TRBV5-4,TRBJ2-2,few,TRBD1,CASSAGQGRFGNTGELFF,TGTGCCAGCAGCGCAGGACAGGGGCGCTTCGGGAACACCGGGGAGCTGTTTTTT
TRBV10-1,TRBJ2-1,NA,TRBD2,CASSDLAGGSNEQFF,TGCGCCAGCAGTGACTTAGCGGGAGGTTCTAATGAGCAGTTCTTC
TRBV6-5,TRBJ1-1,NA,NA,CASSSVPNTEAFF,TGTGCCAGCAGTTCAGTCCCCAACACTGAAGCTTTCTTT
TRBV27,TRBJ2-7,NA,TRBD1,CAIGDRYSYEQYF,TGTGCCATCGGGGACAGGTACTCCTACGAGCAGTACTTC
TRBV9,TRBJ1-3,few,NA,CASSVDAQGLGNTIYF,TGTGCCAGCAGCGTAGATGCCCAGGGGTTAGGAAACACCATATATTTT
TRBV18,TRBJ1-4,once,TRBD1,CASSRSAGGIEKLFF,TGTGCCAGCTCACGTTCCGCAGGGGGCATCGAAAAACTGTTTTTT
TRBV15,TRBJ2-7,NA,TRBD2,CATSRSRLQRGTYEQYF,TGTGCCACCAGCAGATCCCGACTGCAGCGGGGAACCTACGAGCAGTACTTC
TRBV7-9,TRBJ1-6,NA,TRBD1,CASSPTGASYNSPLHF,TGTGCCAGCAGCCCTACAGGGGCCTCCTATAATTCACCCCTCCACTTT
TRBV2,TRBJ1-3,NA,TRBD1,CASQATGGNTIYF,TGTGCCAGCCAGGCGACAGGGGGTAACACCATATATTTT
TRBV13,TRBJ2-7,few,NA,CASSLGRLYEQYF,TGTGCCAGCAGCTTAGGAAGACTCTACGAGCAGTACTTC
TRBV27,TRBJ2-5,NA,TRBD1,CASSLSDRVGETQYF,TGTGCCAGCAGTTTATCGGACAGGGTCGGTGAGACCCAGTACTTC
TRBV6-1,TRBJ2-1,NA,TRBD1,CASSDGTGRYNEQFF,TGTGCCAGCAGTGACGGGACAGGGCGATACAATGAGCAGTTCTTC
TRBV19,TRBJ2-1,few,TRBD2,CASSIAGGPGNEQFF,TGTGCCAGTAGTATAGCGGGAGGGCCGGGCAATGAGCAGTTCTTC
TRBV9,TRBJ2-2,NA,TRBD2,CASSARGAANTGELFF,TGTGCCAGCAGCGCGCGGGGGGCCGCGAACACCGGGGAGCTGTTTTTT
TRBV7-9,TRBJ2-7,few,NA,CASSPNRGASSYEQYF,TGTGCCAGCAGCCCAAACCGGGGGGCGAGCTCCTACGAGCAGTACTTC
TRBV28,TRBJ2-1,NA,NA,CASRTRGDNEQFF,TGTGCCAGCCGGACTAGGGGGGACAATGAGCAGTTCTTC
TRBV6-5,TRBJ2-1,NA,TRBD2,CASSLAGAGNEQFF,TGTGCCAGCAGTTTAGCGGGAGCCGGCAATGAGCAGTTCTTC
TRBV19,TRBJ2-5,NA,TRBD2,CASSLVLAGFETQYF,TGTGCCAGTAGCTTAGTCCTAGCGGGATTTGAGACCCAGTACTTC
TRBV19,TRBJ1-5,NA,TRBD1,CASSLQGVEPQHF,TGTGCCAGTAGTCTACAGGGGGTAGAGCCCCAGCATTTT
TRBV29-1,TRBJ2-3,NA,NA,CSVRAGTSTDTQYF,TGCAGCGTTCGGGCAGGGACTAGCACAGATACGCAGTATTTT
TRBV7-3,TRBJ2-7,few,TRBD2,CASSPSGGAPYEQYF,TGTGCCAGCAGCCCGTCGGGGGGGGCCCCCTACGAGCAGTACTTC
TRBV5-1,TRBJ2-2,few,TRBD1,CASSSGQGNTGELFF,TGCGCCAGCAGCTCGGGACAGGGGAACACCGGGGAGCTGTTTTTT
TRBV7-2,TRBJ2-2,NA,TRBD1,CASSLTGVSGELFF,TGTGCCAGCAGCCTGACAGGGGTTTCCGGGGAGCTGTTTTTT
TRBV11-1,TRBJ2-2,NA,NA,CASSLDRTNTGELFF,TGTGCCAGCAGCTTAGACAGGACGAACACCGGGGAGCTGTTTTTT
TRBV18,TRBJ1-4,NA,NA,CASSPSRTANEKLFF,TGTGCCAGCTCACCAAGCAGGACAGCTAATGAAAAACTGTTTTTT
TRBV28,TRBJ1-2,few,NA,CASSLVLDTGAYGYTF,TGTGCCAGCAGTTTGGTCCTCGATACAGGTGCCTATGGCTACACCTTC
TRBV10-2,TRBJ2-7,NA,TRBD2,CASSEVRTSGGPTRPYEQYF,TGCGCCAGCAGTGAGGTGCGGACTAGCGGGGGACCAACTAGGCCCTACGAGCAGTACTTC
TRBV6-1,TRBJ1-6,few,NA,CASMRLAVPPLHF,TGTGCCAGCATGAGGCTGGCAGTTCCTCCCCTCCACTTT
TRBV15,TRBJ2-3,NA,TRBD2,CATSREGGAGTSGTQRTSTDTQYF,TGTGCCACCAGCAGAGAGGGGGGGGCGGGGACTAGCGGGACCCAGCGTACTAGCACAGATACGCAGTATTTT
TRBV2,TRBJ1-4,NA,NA,CASSRTATNEKLFF,TGTGCCAGCAGTCGGACAGCAACTAATGAAAAACTGTTTTTT
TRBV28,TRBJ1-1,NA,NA,CASSLTAVEAFF,TGTGCCAGCAGTTTAACTGCGGTTGAAGCTTTCTTT
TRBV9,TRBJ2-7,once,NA,CASSVGGDRAYEQYF,TGTGCCAGCAGCGTAGGGGGGGACAGAGCCTACGAGCAGTACTTC
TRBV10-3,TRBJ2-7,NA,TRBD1,CATTVGTGGEQYF,TGTGCCACTACTGTCGGGACAGGGGGGGAGCAGTACTTC
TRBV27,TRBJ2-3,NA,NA,CASSTQPADTQYF,TGTGCCAGCAGCACGCAACCTGCGGATACGCAGTATTTT
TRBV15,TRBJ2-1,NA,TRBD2,CATSGGLAGGLQNEQFF,TGTGCCACCAGCGGGGGACTAGCGGGAGGCCTACAAAATGAGCAGTTCTTC
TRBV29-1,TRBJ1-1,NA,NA,CSVNTGNTEAFF,TGCAGCGTTAATACAGGGAACACTGAAGCTTTCTTT
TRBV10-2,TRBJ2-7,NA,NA,CASTYGTLSYEQYF,TGCGCCAGTACCTACGGGACACTTTCCTACGAGCAGTACTTC
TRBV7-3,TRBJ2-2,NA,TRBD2,CASSPAGTSNTGELFF,TGTGCCAGCAGCCCAGCCGGGACTAGTAACACCGGGGAGCTGTTTTTT
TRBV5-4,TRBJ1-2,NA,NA,CASSLLQKDYGYTF,TGTGCCAGCAGCTTGCTACAGAAAGACTATGGCTACACCTTC
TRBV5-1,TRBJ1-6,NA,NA,CASSLAGSSYNSPLHF,TGCGCCAGCAGCTTGGCCGGGAGCTCCTATAATTCACCCCTCCACTTT
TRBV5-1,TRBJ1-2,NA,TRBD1,CASSLEAQGAGGYTF,TGCGCCAGCAGCTTGGAAGCACAGGGGGCAGGTGGCTACACCTTC
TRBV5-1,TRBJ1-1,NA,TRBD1,CASSRGATGGGTEAFF,TGCGCCAGCAGCCGGGGAGCGACAGGGGGGGGCACTGAAGCTTTTTTT
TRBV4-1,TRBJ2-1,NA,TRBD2,CASSQGRETYNEQFF,TGCGCCAGCAGCCAGGGGAGGGAGACCTACAATGAGCAGTTCTTC
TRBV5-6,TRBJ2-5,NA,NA,CASSLVGGPETQYF,TGTGCCAGCAGCTTGGTGGGGGGGCCGGAGACCCAGTACTTC
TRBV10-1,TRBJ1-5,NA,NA,CASSDTENQPQHF,TGCGCCAGCAGTGATACAGAGAATCAGCCCCAGCATTTT
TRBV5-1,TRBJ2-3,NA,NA,CASSRGTGTDTQYF,TGCGCCAGCAGCAGGGGGACCGGCACAGATACGCAGTATTTT
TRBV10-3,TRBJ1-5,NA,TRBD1,CAIRTGLDQPQHF,TGTGCCATCAGGACAGGGTTAGATCAGCCCCAGCATTTT
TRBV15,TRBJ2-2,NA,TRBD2,CATSRPLTGGGGELFF,TGTGCCACCAGCAGACCCCTGACCGGGGGGGGCGGGGAGCTGTTTTTT
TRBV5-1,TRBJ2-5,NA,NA,CASSSPLGAQETQYF,TGCGCCAGCAGCTCGCCATTGGGAGCCCAAGAGACCCAGTACTTC
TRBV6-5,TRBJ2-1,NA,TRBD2,CASSYRLADYNEQFF,TGTGCCAGCAGTTATCGGCTAGCGGATTACAATGAGCAGTTCTTC
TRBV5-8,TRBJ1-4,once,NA,CASSLGRGTNEKLFF,TGTGCCAGCAGCTTGGGACGCGGGACTAATGAAAAACTGTTTTTT
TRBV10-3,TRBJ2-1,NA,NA,CAISEPDYTAYNEQFF,TGTGCCATCAGTGAGCCGGACTACACCGCCTACAATGAGCAGTTCTTC
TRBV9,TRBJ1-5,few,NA,CASSVVSEEPNQPQHF,TGTGCCAGCAGCGTAGTCAGCGAAGAGCCCAATCAGCCCCAGCATTTT
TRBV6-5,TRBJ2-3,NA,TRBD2,CASSYWGGTVADTQYF,TGTGCCAGCAGTTACTGGGGGGGGACCGTCGCAGATACGCAGTATTTT
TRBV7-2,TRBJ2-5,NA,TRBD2,CASSPGLAGETQYF,TGTGCCAGCAGCCCGGGACTAGCGGGAGAGACCCAGTACTTC
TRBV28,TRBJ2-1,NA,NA,CASTGWNEQFF,TGTGCCAGTACTGGTTGGAATGAGCAGTTCTTC
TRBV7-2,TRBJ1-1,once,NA,CASSPFPRDTEAFF,TGTGCCAGCAGCCCTTTCCCCCGAGACACTGAAGCTTTCTTT
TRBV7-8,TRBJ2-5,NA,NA,CASSLAGAGGETQYF,TGTGCCAGCAGCTTAGCCGGAGCGGGCGGAGAGACCCAGTACTTC